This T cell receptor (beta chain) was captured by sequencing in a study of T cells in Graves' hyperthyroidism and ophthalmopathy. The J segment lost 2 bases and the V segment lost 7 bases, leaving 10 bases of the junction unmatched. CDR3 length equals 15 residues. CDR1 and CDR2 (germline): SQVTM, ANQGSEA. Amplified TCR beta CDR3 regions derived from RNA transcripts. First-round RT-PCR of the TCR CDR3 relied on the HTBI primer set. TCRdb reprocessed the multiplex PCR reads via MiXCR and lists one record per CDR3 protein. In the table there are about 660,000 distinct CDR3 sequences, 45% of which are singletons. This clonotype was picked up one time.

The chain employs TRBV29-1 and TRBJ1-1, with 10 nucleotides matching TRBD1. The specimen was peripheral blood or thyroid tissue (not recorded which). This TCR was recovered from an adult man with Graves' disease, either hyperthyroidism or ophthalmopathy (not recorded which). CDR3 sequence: CSGLGQGKSNTEAFF. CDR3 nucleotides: TGCAGCGGACTGGGACAGGGGAAGTCTAACACTGAAGCTTTCTTT.